This T cell receptor beta chain was sequenced for a study of OX40 agonist ivuxolimab in advanced cancers. The repertoire was sequenced with immunoSEQ multiplex PCR; TCRdb's copy has only in-frame clones and lacks some. The data hold about 18,000 clones, with about 86% observed a single time. The CDR3 totals 15 residues. Germline loops: CDR1 MNHEY, CDR2 SVGAGI. The V and J ends lost 6 bases and 5 bases, in that order; junction bases with no gene match: 5. This chain connects TRBV6-5 to TRBJ2-5; 14 bases align to TRBD2. This clonotype originated in an adult with an advanced solid tumor such as melanoma, head and neck, liver or kidney cancer. Here the sequenced sample was CD4+ or CD8+ T cells sorted from blood, taken in a trial of the OX40 agonist ivuxolimab. The CDR3 region has the DNA TGTGCCAGCAGAGGGACTAGCGGGGGATCGGAGACCCAGTACTTC. Amino acids: CASRGTSGGSETQYF.